This TCR beta chain was retrieved from a study of blood T cell repertoires in COVID-19. Study overall: COVID-19 samples, acute and convalescent, were from the United States, Italy and Spain. PBMCs, B-cell-depleted T cells, or T cells provided the cDNA or gDNA that made up the material.

Germline CDR1 SGHTS, CDR2 YDEGEE. CDR3 length: 15 amino acids. Points on this clone: At one of its ends the junction is not consistent with the germline gene, which may arise from a read error.

Original processing notes: The authors estimated nucleated cell counts from reference gene primer amplification. Only in-frame clones appear in the TCRdb table, and some are missing; sequencing was by immunoSEQ multiplex PCR. V, J and clone size were drawn from that table, and D and trimming were deduced from the DNA. Here the sample spans 290,000 or so clones, approximately 90% being singletons. The TCR sequence derives from a man between 18 and 35 years old with active or convalescent COVID-19. Sequencing was done on a sample of peripheral blood. V is TRBV5-8 and J is TRBJ1-4; D is perhaps TRBD1 (6 bases). The CDR3 is CASSLAVGANEKLFF. The CDR3 nucleotides read TGTGCCAGCAGCTTGGCCGTGGGGGCTAACGAAAAACTGTTTTTT.